This T cell receptor beta chain was documented in a study of cytomegalovirus exposure and HLA in healthy donors. The study's findings and limits: Confirmation was obtained in vitro that three CMV-associated chains are specific for CMV antigens. The Asian-associated ancestry cluster reportedly had fewer N-insertions than the approximately 670-donor mean in a later analysis. According to an earlier analysis, most TCR beta V segments yielded productive rearrangements about 90% or about 30% of the time. Later analysis indicated greater clonal expansion among HLA-associated TCR beta chains than among equally common other chains.

The V gene's germline CDR1 is MRHNA and CDR2 SNTAGT. The CDR3 is 15 amino acids. V trimming: 0 bases; J trimming: 6 bases; junction bases outside the gene matches: 7. Concerning this clone itself: Its antigen is undetermined.

Amplification used 60 Vbeta primers and 13 Jbeta primers. This table comes from immunoSEQ multiplex PCR, and its TCRdb copy is limited to in-frame clones, with some not included. The sample consists of under 150,000 clones, around 60% of them appearing once. The TCR sequence derives from a woman in her 40s in good health and CMV-seropositive. The chain is built from TRBV6-4 and TRBJ2-7, with TRBD1 matching over 8 bases. The material sequenced was PBMCs. The CDR3 here is CASSDSFDRGGEQYF. The CDR3 bases are TGTGCCAGCAGTGACTCCTTTGACAGGGGAGGCGAGCAGTACTTC.